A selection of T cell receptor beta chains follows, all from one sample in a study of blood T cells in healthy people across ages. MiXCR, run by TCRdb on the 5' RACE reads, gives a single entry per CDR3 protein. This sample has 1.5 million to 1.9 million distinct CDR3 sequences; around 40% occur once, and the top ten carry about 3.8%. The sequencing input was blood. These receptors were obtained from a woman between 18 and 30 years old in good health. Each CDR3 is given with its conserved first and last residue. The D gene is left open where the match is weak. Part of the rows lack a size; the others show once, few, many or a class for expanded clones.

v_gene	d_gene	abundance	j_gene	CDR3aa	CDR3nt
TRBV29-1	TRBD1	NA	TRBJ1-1	CSVELHRGTEAFF	TGCAGCGTTGAATTGCACAGGGGCACTGAAGCTTTCTTT
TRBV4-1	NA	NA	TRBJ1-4	CASSQQGLANEKLFF	TGCGCCAGCAGCCAACAGGGACTTGCTAATGAAAAACTGTTTTTT
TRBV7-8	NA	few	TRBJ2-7	CASSPWSSTGSYEQYF	TGTGCCAGCAGCCCGTGGTCGTCGACGGGCTCCTACGAGCAGTACTTC
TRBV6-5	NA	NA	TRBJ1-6	CASGLDFDSPLHF	TGTGCCAGCGGTTTGGATTTCGATTCACCCCTCCACTTT
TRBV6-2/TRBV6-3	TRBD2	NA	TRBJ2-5	CASSSPAGDGETQYF	TGTGCCAGCAGTTCGCCAGCGGGGGATGGAGAGACCCAGTACTTC
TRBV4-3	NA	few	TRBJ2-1	CASSQEPGAYNEQFF	TGCGCCAGCAGCCAAGAACCCGGGGCCTACAATGAGCAGTTCTTC
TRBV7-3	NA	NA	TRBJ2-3	CTSSGAARTDTQYF	TGTACCAGCTCCGGGGCCGCCCGCACAGATACGCAGTATTTT
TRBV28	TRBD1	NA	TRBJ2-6	CASRRTGLSGANVLTF	TGTGCCAGCAGGAGGACAGGCCTCTCTGGGGCCAACGTCCTGACTTTC
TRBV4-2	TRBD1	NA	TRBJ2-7	CASNPGGYNEQYF	TGTGCCAGCAACCCAGGGGGATACAATGAGCAGTACTTC
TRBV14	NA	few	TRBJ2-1	CASSQDLGVGFYNEQFF	TGTGCCAGCAGCCAAGATCTTGGGGTAGGTTTCTACAATGAGCAGTTCTTC
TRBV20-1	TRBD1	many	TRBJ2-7	CSALDRGPYEQYF	TGCAGTGCACTGGACAGGGGCCCCTACGAGCAGTACTTC
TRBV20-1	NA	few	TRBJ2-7	CSARDQGTSSSYEQYF	TGCAGTGCTAGAGATCAGGGAACTTCGAGCTCCTACGAGCAGTACTTC
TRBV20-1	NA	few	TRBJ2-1	CSARDLSMITYNEQFF	TGCAGTGCCAGGGACCTTTCAATGATAACCTACAATGAGCAGTTCTTC
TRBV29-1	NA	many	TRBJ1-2	CSVESRNYGYTF	TGCAGCGTTGAATCCAGGAACTATGGCTACACCTTC
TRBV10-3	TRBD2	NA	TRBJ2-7	CAISGLAGGFNEQYF	TGTGCCATCAGTGGGTTAGCGGGAGGTTTCAATGAGCAGTACTTC
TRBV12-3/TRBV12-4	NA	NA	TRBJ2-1	CASSFGGHNEQFF	TGTGCCAGCAGTTTTGGCGGCCACAATGAGCAGTTCTTC
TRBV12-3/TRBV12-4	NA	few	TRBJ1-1	CASSLSWVEAFF	TGTGCCAGCAGTTTAAGTTGGGTGGAGGCTTTCTTT
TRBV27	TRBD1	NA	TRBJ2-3	CASSERQGATYTQYF	TGTGCCAGCAGCGAAAGACAGGGGGCTACGTATACGCAGTATTTT
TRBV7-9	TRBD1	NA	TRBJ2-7	CASSLAPGQGDSYEQYF	TGTGCCAGCAGCTTAGCCCCGGGACAGGGGGATTCCTACGAGCAGTACTTC
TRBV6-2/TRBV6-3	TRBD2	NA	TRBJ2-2	CASSSPLAGARGTGELFF	TGTGCCAGCAGTTCTCCTCTAGCGGGGGCGCGAGGCACCGGGGAGCTGTTTTTT
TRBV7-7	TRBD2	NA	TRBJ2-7	CASSLTTSGRIPSPYNEQYF	TGTGCTAGCAGCTTAACCACTAGCGGGAGGATCCCTTCACCCTACAATGAGCAGTACTTC
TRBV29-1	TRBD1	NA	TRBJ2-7	CSGTGQAYEQYF	TGCAGCGGAACGGGACAGGCCTACGAGCAGTACTTC
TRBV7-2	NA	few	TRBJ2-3	CASRAITDTQYF	TGTGCCAGCAGGGCTATCACAGATACGCAGTATTTT
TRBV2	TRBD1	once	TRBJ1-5	CASSEGTGYQPQHF	TGTGCCAGCAGTGAAGGGACAGGGTATCAGCCCCAGCATTTT